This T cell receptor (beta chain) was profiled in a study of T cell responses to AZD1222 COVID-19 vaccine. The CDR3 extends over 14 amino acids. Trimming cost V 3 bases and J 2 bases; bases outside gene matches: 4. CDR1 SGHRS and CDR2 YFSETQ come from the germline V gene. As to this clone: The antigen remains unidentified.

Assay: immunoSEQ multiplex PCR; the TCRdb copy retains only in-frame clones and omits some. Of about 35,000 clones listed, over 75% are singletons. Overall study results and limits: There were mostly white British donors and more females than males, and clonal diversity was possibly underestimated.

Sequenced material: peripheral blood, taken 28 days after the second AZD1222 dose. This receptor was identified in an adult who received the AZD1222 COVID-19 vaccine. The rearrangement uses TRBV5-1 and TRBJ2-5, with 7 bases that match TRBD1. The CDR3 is CASSSGQIQETQYF. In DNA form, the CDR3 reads TGCGCCAGCAGCTCGGGACAGATTCAAGAGACCCAGTACTTC.